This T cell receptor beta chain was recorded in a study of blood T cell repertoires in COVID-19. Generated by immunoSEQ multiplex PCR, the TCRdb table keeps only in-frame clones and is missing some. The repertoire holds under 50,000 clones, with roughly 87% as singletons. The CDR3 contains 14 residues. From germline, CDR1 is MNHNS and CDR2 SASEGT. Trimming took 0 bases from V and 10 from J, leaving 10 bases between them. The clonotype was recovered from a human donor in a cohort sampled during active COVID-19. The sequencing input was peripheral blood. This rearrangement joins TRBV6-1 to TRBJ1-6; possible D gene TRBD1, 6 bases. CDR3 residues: CASSEAWGHSPLHF. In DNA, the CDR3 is TGTGCCAGCAGTGAAGCTTGGGGACACTCACCCCTCCACTTT.